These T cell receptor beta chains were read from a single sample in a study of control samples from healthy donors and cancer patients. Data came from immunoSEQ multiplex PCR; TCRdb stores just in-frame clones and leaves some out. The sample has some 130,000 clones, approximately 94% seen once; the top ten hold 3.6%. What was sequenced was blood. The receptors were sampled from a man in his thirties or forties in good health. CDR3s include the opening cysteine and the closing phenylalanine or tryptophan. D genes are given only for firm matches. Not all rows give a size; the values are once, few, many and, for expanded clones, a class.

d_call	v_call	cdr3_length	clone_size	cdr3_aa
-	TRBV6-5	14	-	CASQITGTGNGYTF
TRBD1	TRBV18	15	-	CASSPLGTGNQPQHF
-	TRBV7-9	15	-	CASSAPSGRTYEQYF
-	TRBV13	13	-	CASSLTPGDTQYF
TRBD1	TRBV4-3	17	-	CASSQDRTGGGSQPQHF
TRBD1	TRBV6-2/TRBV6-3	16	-	CASSYDRDIIHDTQYF
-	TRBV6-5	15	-	CASSPRGESVYGYTF
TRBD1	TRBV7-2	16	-	CASSLAVAGGRTEAFF
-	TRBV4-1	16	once	CASSQELTGRDYGYTF
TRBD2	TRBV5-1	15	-	CASRVLAGVGVTQYF
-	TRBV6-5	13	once	CASTLERGTEAFF
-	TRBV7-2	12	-	CASSFSGKGYTF
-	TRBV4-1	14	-	CASSPRGGNYGYTF
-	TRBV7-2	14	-	CASSLSPGLTEAFF
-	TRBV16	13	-	CASSQGGAAEAFF
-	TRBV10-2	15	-	CASTADSNVYNEQFF
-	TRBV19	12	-	CASSIGVGGLFF
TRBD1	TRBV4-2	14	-	CASSLLTGRNEQFF
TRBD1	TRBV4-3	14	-	CASSPRTGAGELFF
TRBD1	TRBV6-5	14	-	CASIAGTGYNEQFF
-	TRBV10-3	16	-	CAIRPTSPFSGNTIYF
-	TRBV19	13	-	CASSIGVGYEQYF
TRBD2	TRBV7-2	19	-	CASSLGLAGGTIPRETQYF
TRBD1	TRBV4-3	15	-	CASSQARGGSYGYTF
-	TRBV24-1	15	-	CATSDFRAGSETQYF
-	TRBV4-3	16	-	CASSQDPQGFNEKLFF
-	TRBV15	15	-	CATSRGFQGSTEAFF